This T cell receptor beta chain is from a study of regulatory T cells in long-lasting Graves disease. Germline V gives CDR1 SGHAT, CDR2 FQNNGV. V gave up 9 bases and J gave up 7 bases, with 15 bases separating them. This CDR3 is built from 12 residues. Study outcomes and limitations: The TCR repertoire of persistent Graves' patients was less diverse than that of newly diagnosed ones.

A note on this clonotype: What it binds is not known.

Libraries of TCR beta came from iRepertoire HTBI primers plus Arm-PCR of CDR3 regions. MiXCR, applied by TCRdb to the multiplex PCR reads, yields one record per CDR3 protein. This table has around 250,000 distinct CDR3 sequences, around 19% appearing once. Time point here: newly diagnosed GD, antithyroid drugs for less than 3 months. Making the TCR library involved RNA that had been extracted from PBMCs. Per American Thyroid Association guidelines, Graves' disease was diagnosed. These same data were also listed under a study on T cells in Graves' hyperthyroidism and ophthalmopathy. That source reports: The HTBI primer set served for first-round RT-PCR of the TCR CDR3.

The clonotype originates from a woman between 25 and 40 years old with Graves disease. The sample in question was peripheral blood mononuclear cells (PBMCs), obtained at new diagnosis, from a patient treated with antithyroid drugs. The genes are TRBV11-2 and TRBJ1-2; D ambiguous. CDR3 sequence reads: CASSMEGLGYTF. CDR3 sequence (DNA): TGTGCCAGTAGTATGGAAGGGCTTGGCTACACCTTC.